Reported below is one TCR beta chain. This entry is derived from a study of blood T cell repertoires in COVID-19. Per the study methods: Reference gene primers were amplified, and this amplification served to estimate nucleated cell counts. Using immunoSEQ multiplex PCR, the repertoire was profiled, and TCRdb retains in-frame clones only, with some absent. V and J calls and clone size are given by that table; D and trimming were obtained from the DNA. The table includes around 310,000 clones, 85% to 90% detected once. The study assigned cohorts using participant-reported clinical history. All recovered Cohort 3 donors got two negative PCRs, got clearance, or saw symptom resolution. This receptor was obtained from a woman aged 25 to 39 who had recovered from COVID-19. The sample taken for sequencing was PBMCs or T cells enriched from blood (not recorded which).

DNA of the CDR3: TGTGCCATCAGTGAGTCCATGGGAGGGAGTAATTCACCCCTCCACTTT. Translation gives CAISESMGGSNSPLHF. The chain recombines TRBV10-3 with TRBJ1-6; no firm D call. This CDR3 is 16 amino acids long. Looked up from germline, CDR1 is ENHRY and CDR2 is SYGVKD. V lost 0 bases and J 6 bases, leaving 12 bases between the germline ends.